This is a list of T cell receptor beta chains from one sample in a study of Graves' ophthalmopathy and Graves' hyperthyroidism. Each CDR3 protein is one row after TCRdb ran MiXCR on the multiplex PCR reads. Of approximately 540,000 distinct CDR3 sequences in the sample, 35% to 45% were seen once. Sequencing was carried out using peripheral blood or thyroid tissue (not recorded which). These receptors were taken from an adult man with Graves' hyperthyroidism. The conserved cysteine and the conserved F or W are not part of the CDR3 here.

v_call	cdr3_length	j_call	cdr3_aa
TRBV5-1	12	TRBJ2-7	ASSPGDREYEQY
TRBV20-1	14	TRBJ2-5	SARAPGGAGPGAQY
TRBV29-1	8	TRBJ2-7	SANVYEQY
TRBV25-1	13	TRBJ1-3	ARDRPGGERNTIY
TRBV12-5	11	TRBJ1-1	ASSPNRVAEAF
TRBV7-3	11	TRBJ2-5	ASSLDGKETQY
TRBV6-1	14	TRBJ1-2	ASTGDTGGWNYGYT
TRBV2	10	TRBJ2-3	ASSEGINTQY
TRBV29-1	12	TRBJ2-7	SVDTTGTGHEQY
TRBV2	12	TRBJ1-2	ASSESGRTYGYT
TRBV20-1	11	NA	SASQGTQGEQF
TRBV10-3	12	TRBJ2-7	AISPRDSSYEQY
TRBV7-3	15	TRBJ2-2	ASSLTPGPKNTGELF
TRBV7-9	13	TRBJ2-6	ASSSTGSFSSVLT
TRBV7-2	11	TRBJ2-1	ASSLEGLRRQF
TRBV7-3	13	TRBJ2-5	ASSQAGGLTETQY
TRBV6-5	13	TRBJ1-2	ASSYGGQGSYGYT
TRBV24-1	13	TRBJ1-5	ATSDQTSGDQPQH
TRBV29-1	13	TRBJ2-7	SVVLAGASSYEQY
TRBV27	12	TRBJ1-5	ASGTGSSNQPQH